This TCR beta chain was identified in a study of T cells after yellow fever vaccination. This clonotype was observed at least ten times. V dropped 2 bases and J dropped 3; count of bases not matched to a gene: 7. This CDR3 region has 16 residues. Per germline, CDR1 LNHDA and CDR2 SQIVND (reference sequence). TCRdb reanalysed the 5' RACE reads using MiXCR and keeps one entry per CDR3 protein. The data contain about 130,000 distinct CDR3 sequences, 7.4% of them singletons. Sample: CD4+ T cells sorted from PBMCs, taken approximately 11 days after the first yellow fever vaccination. The clonotype comes from a man aged 18 to 29 who received the YFV17D yellow fever vaccine. V and J are TRBV19 and TRBJ2-7, with 10 bases aligning to TRBD1. CDR3 amino acids: CASSIIPGTGDYEQYF. The CDR3 coding sequence is TGTGCCAGTAGTATAATACCCGGGACAGGGGACTACGAGCAGTACTTC.